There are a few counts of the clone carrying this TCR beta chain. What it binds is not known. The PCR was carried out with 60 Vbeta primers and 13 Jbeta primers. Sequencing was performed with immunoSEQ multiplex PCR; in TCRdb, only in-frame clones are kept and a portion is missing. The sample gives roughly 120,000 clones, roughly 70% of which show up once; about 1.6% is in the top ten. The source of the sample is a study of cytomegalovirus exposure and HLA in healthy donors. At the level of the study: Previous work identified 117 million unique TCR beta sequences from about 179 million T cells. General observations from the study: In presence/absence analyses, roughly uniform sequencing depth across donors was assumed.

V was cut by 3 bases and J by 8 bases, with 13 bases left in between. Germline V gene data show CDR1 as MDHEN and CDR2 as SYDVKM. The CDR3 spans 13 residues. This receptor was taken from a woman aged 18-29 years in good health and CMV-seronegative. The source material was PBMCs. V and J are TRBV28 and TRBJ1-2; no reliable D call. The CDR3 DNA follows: TGTGCCAGCAGTTTTGGGGAGGGTTTAGGCTACACCTTC. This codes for CASSFGEGLGYTF.